The rows below give T cell receptor beta chains drawn from one sample of a study of T cell responses to AZD1222 COVID-19 vaccine. Libraries were prepared by immunoSEQ multiplex PCR; TCRdb keeps only in-frame clonotypes and omits some of them. The sample has about 160,000 clones, 85% to 95% seen once. The sequences come from peripheral blood, collected on day 0 of AZD1222 vaccination. All receptors derive from an adult in good health. CDR3s include the opening cysteine and the closing phenylalanine or tryptophan. D genes are given only for firm matches. For some rows the clone size is stated as once, few or many, or as a class when expanded; others skip it.

d_gene: -
j_gene: TRBJ1-2
abundance: -
v_gene: TRBV19
CDR3nt: TGTGCCAGTAGCCGGGGGGGGTATGGCTACACCTTC
CDR3aa: CASSRGGYGYTF

d_gene: -
j_gene: TRBJ2-5
abundance: -
v_gene: TRBV2
CDR3nt: TGTGCCAGCAGTGATGCCAGATCACAAGAGACCCAGTACTTC
CDR3aa: CASSDARSQETQYF

d_gene: -
j_gene: TRBJ1-2
abundance: -
v_gene: TRBV6-5
CDR3nt: TGTGCCAGCAGTACCTGGGGGTACTATGGCTACACCTTC
CDR3aa: CASSTWGYYGYTF

d_gene: -
j_gene: TRBJ1-1
abundance: once
v_gene: TRBV2
CDR3nt: TGTGCCAGCAGTTTCGACAGCTTGCAGAACACTGAAGCTTTCTTT
CDR3aa: CASSFDSLQNTEAFF

d_gene: -
j_gene: TRBJ2-3
abundance: -
v_gene: TRBV11-3
CDR3nt: TGTGCCAGCAGCGGAGACGGACGCACAGATACGCAGTATTTT
CDR3aa: CASSGDGRTDTQYF

d_gene: -
j_gene: TRBJ2-5
abundance: -
v_gene: TRBV5-4
CDR3nt: TGTGCCAGCAGCCCTAGGTCGTTCCTCGGCAGGGCGGAGACCCAGTACTTC
CDR3aa: CASSPRSFLGRAETQYF

d_gene: -
j_gene: TRBJ1-1
abundance: -
v_gene: TRBV7-9
CDR3nt: TGTGCCAGCAGCTTTGAGGGTGAAGCTTTCTTT
CDR3aa: CASSFEGEAFF

d_gene: TRBD1
j_gene: TRBJ2-5
abundance: -
v_gene: TRBV7-6
CDR3nt: TGTGCCAGCAGCCCCGCACAGGGGGTACTAGAGACCCAGTACTTC
CDR3aa: CASSPAQGVLETQYF

d_gene: -
j_gene: TRBJ1-6
abundance: -
v_gene: TRBV18
CDR3nt: TGTGCCAGCTCCCCCAATTCAGCAGTTTATAATTCACCCCTCCACTTT
CDR3aa: CASSPNSAVYNSPLHF

d_gene: TRBD1
j_gene: TRBJ1-2
abundance: -
v_gene: TRBV5-1
CDR3nt: TGCGCCAGCAGCTCGTTGACAGGGATCGGTGGCTACACCTTC
CDR3aa: CASSSLTGIGGYTF

d_gene: TRBD1
j_gene: TRBJ1-2
abundance: -
v_gene: TRBV7-2
CDR3nt: TGTGCCAGCAGCGTTGGGACAGGGAACTATGGCTACACCTTC
CDR3aa: CASSVGTGNYGYTF

d_gene: -
j_gene: TRBJ1-1
abundance: -
v_gene: TRBV28
CDR3nt: TGTGCCAGCAGTTCATGGGAACAGGTGAACACTGAAGCTTTCTTT
CDR3aa: CASSSWEQVNTEAFF

d_gene: -
j_gene: TRBJ2-5
abundance: -
v_gene: TRBV6-4
CDR3nt: TGTGCCAGCAGTGAAAAAGAAGGGGCGGGGCACGAGACCCAGTACTTC
CDR3aa: CASSEKEGAGHETQYF

d_gene: -
j_gene: TRBJ1-1
abundance: -
v_gene: TRBV28
CDR3nt: TGTGCCAGCAGGCCGGACAGACCGAACACTGAAGCTTTCTTT
CDR3aa: CASRPDRPNTEAFF

d_gene: TRBD2
j_gene: TRBJ2-1
abundance: -
v_gene: TRBV19
CDR3nt: TGTGCCAGTAGTCGAAGCGGGAGCGCCTACAATGAGCAGTTCTTC
CDR3aa: CASSRSGSAYNEQFF

d_gene: -
j_gene: TRBJ2-1
abundance: -
v_gene: TRBV12-3/TRBV12-4
CDR3nt: TGTGCCAGCAGTCAGGGCTTTGGTGAGCAGTTCTTC
CDR3aa: CASSQGFGEQFF

d_gene: TRBD1
j_gene: TRBJ1-6
abundance: -
v_gene: TRBV4-1
CDR3nt: TGCGCCAGCAGCCAGGCCCCGACAGGGCTTAATTCACCCCTCCACTTT
CDR3aa: CASSQAPTGLNSPLHF

d_gene: -
j_gene: TRBJ2-3
abundance: -
v_gene: TRBV7-2
CDR3nt: TGTGCCAGCAGCTTCCAAGGTGGGGTAAGCACAGATACGCAGTATTTT
CDR3aa: CASSFQGGVSTDTQYF

d_gene: -
j_gene: TRBJ2-1
abundance: -
v_gene: TRBV2
CDR3nt: TGTGCCAGCAGTAGGACAGACAATGAGCAGTTCTTC
CDR3aa: CASSRTDNEQFF

d_gene: -
j_gene: TRBJ2-3
abundance: -
v_gene: TRBV9
CDR3nt: TGTGCCAGCAGCGTTGGCTTAAACACAGATACGCAGTATTTT
CDR3aa: CASSVGLNTDTQYF